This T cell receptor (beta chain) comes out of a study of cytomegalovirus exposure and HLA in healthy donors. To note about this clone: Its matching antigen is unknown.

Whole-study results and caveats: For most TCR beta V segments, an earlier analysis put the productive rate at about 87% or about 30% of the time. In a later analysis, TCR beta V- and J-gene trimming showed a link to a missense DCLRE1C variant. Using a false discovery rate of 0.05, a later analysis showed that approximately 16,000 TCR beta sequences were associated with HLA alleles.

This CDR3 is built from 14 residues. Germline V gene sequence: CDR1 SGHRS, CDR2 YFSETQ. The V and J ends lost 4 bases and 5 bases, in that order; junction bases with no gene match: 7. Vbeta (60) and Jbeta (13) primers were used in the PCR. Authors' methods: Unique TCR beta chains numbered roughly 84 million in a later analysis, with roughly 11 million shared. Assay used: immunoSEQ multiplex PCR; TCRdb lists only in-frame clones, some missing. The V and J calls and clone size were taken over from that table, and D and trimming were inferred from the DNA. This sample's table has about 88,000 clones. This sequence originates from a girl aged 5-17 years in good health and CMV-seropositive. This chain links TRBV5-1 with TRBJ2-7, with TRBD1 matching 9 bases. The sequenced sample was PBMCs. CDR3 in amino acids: CASSVGQGGHEQYV. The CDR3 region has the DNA TGCGCCAGCAGCGTGGGACAGGGAGGACACGAGCAGTACGTC.